What follows are 23 T cell receptor beta chains derived from one specimen sequenced in a study of shared clonotypes between healthy human individuals. Assay: immunoSEQ multiplex PCR; the TCRdb copy retains only in-frame clones and omits some. The profile covers around 1.4 million clones, with approximately 98.5% appearing a single time and approximately 0.4% taken by the ten largest. Sequencing input: naive CD4+ T cells sorted from blood. Sample subset: CD45RA+ positively selected. Receptors were obtained from a man under 40 in good health.

As to this clone: Other DNA sequences from this sample encode an identical CDR3 as well. The CDR3 region is CASSQEGRGSYEQYF. The CDR3 DNA is TGCGCCAGCAGCCAAGAGGGCAGGGGCTCCTACGAGCAGTACTTC. The chain uses TRBV4-3 and TRBJ2-7; tentative D call: TRBD1 (6 bases). CDR3 length: 15 amino acids. Trimming stripped 0 bases from V and 0 bases from J, with 9 bases between. From germline, CDR1 is LGHNA and CDR2 YSLEER.

This chain joins TRBV15 and TRBJ1-2, with a weak D call TRBD1 (5 bases). V lost 2 bases to trimming and J lost 2 bases, with 21 bases between them. The CDR3 totals 18 residues. The germline CDR1 and CDR2 sequences are LNHNV and YYDKDF (reference sequence). The CDR3 region is CATSRRRTRSGSNYGYTF. Written as DNA, the CDR3 is TGTGCCACCAGCAGACGAAGGACAAGGTCGGGCAGCAACTATGGCTACACCTTC.

This chain connects TRBV10-2 to TRBJ2-7; 11 bases line up with TRBD2. The length of the CDR3 is 15 residues. CDR1 is WSHSY, CDR2 SAAADI, per germline. The V segment lost 6 bases and the J segment 4 bases; nucleotides outside the gene matches: 8. CDR3 protein: CASSHFGTSGYEQYF. Written as DNA, the CDR3 is TGCGCCAGCAGCCATTTCGGGACTAGCGGATACGAGCAGTACTTC.

This chain joins TRBV28 and TRBJ1-1; 9 nucleotides match TRBD1. J gave up 5 bases and V 6 bases, and 7 bases lay outside the gene matches. Germline V lookup: CDR1 MDHEN, CDR2 SYDVKM. CDR3 length: 14 residues. The CDR3 DNA sequence: TGTGCCAGCAGGCCGGGACAGGGTTGGACTGAAGCTTTCTTT. Encoded protein: CASRPGQGWTEAFF.

The chain carries TRBV4-1 and TRBJ2-7; unclear D gene. Germline V CDR1 and CDR2: MGHRA, YSYEKL. V lost 0 bases and J 2 bases, leaving 11 bases between the germline ends. There are 15 residues in the CDR3. DNA for the CDR3: TGCGCCAGCAGCCAAGAAGACGGCACGACCTACGAGCAGTACTTC. This translates into CASSQEDGTTYEQYF.

The chain combines TRBV6-6 with TRBJ2-7, with 12 bases fitting TRBD2. Germline-derived CDR1 and CDR2 are MNHNY and SVGAGI (reference sequence). The V gene end was trimmed by 7 bases and the J gene end by 4 bases; junction bases not matched to a gene: 5. The CDR3 consists of 14 residues. The CDR3 DNA reads TGTGCCAGCACCACTAGCGGGAGGATATACGAGCAGTACTTC. Translation gives CASTTSGRIYEQYF.

J is TRBJ2-7 and V is TRBV28, with D possibly TRBD2 on 6 matching bases. The V end was cut by 7 bases, the J end by 1 base, with 14 bases between. The CDR3 runs to 14 residues. Germline-derived CDR1 and CDR2 are MDHEN and SYDVKM. Here the CDR3 reads CASTDGGSSYEQYF. The CDR3 DNA reads TGTGCCAGCACCGACGGAGGGTCGTCCTACGAGCAGTACTTC.

The V call is TRBV7-6, the J call TRBJ1-4; maybe TRBD1 (5 bases). This CDR3 is built from 17 residues. V dropped 2 bases and J dropped 0 bases, with 13 bases sitting between them. CDR1 SGHVS and CDR2 FNYEAQ come from the germline V gene. The CDR3 is CASSLSGTLATNEKLFF. CDR3 nucleotides: TGTGCCAGCAGCTTATCTGGGACTCTTGCAACTAATGAAAAACTGTTTTTT.

This chain links TRBV28 with TRBJ2-7; tentatively, D is TRBD1 or TRBD2 (6 bases each). Germline V gene sequence: CDR1 MDHEN, CDR2 SYDVKM. Trimming pared 2 bases from V and 4 bases from J, leaving 12 bases between. CDR3 length: 14 amino acids. This CDR3 reads CASSLEQGGYEQYF. CDR3 sequence (DNA): TGTGCCAGCAGTTTAGAACAGGGAGGTTACGAGCAGTACTTC.

The chain has TRBV29-1 and TRBJ2-5, with 8 bases aligning to TRBD1. V shed 3 bases, J shed 4 bases, and the junction held 7 bases outside the gene matches. The CDR3 runs to 14 residues. Per the germline V gene, CDR1 is SQVTM and CDR2 is ANQGSEA. This CDR3 is CSVEVAGGGETQYF. The CDR3 region has the DNA TGCAGCGTTGAGGTGGCAGGGGGCGGAGAGACCCAGTACTTC.

The chain joins TRBV7-9 to TRBJ2-7; no clear D. Trimming took off 2 bases at V and 6 bases at J, with 8 bases between the two ends. Germline CDR1 SEHNR, CDR2 FQNEAQ (reference sequence). The CDR3 consists of 12 residues. This CDR3 is CASSLSQSEQYF. Here the CDR3 DNA reads TGTGCCAGCAGCTTATCACAGTCCGAGCAGTACTTC.

This chain uses TRBV18 with TRBJ2-2; either TRBD1 or TRBD2 may fit D (5 bases each). The CDR3 is 18 amino acids. Trimming pared 3 bases from V and 3 bases from J, leaving 20 bases between. Per the germline V gene, CDR1 is KGHSH and CDR2 is LQKENI. CDR3 sequence (DNA): TGTGCCAGCTCACCCCCGGTAATCTGGGGGTCGGACACCGGGGAGCTGTTTTTT. Translation gives CASSPPVIWGSDTGELFF.

This chain uses TRBV9 with TRBJ2-7; D might be TRBD1 (6 bases). The CDR3 totals 14 residues. Germline-derived CDR1 and CDR2 are SGDLS and YYNGEE. V lost 4 bases to trimming and J lost 7 bases, with 18 bases between them. The chain's CDR3 is CASSPVGFTGEQYF. The CDR3 DNA reads TGTGCCAGCAGCCCCGTAGGCTTCACAGGGGAGCAGTACTTC.

This clone was seen once. The rearrangement joins TRBV5-1 to TRBJ2-1; TRBD1 aligns across 8 bases. The CDR3 is made up of 15 amino acids. With V trimmed by 4 bases and J by 7 bases, 10 bases remained unmatched. Germline V gives CDR1 SGHRS, CDR2 YFSETQ. CDR3 sequence (DNA): TGCGCCAGCAGCCTACCCAGGGGGCGCGTAAATGAGCAGTTCTTC. It codes for CASSLPRGRVNEQFF.

DNA for the CDR3: TGTGCCAGCAGTTTGCAACCGAGGGATGGGGAGACCCAGTACTTC. It yields the protein CASSLQPRDGETQYF. The chain employs TRBV27 and TRBJ2-5, with D tentatively TRBD2 (5 bases). The CDR3 covers 15 residues. Germline CDR1 and CDR2: MNHEY and SMNVEV (reference sequence). Between the trimmed V and J ends, which lost 3 bases and 5 bases, there was a span of 16 bases.

The gene calls are TRBV28 and TRBJ1-5; a weak D match, TRBD1 (5 bases). V was trimmed by 5 bases and J by 7 bases, leaving 30 bases between them. This CDR3 spans 19 amino acids. In germline, CDR1 is MDHEN, CDR2 SYDVKM. In nucleotides, the CDR3 is TGTGCCAGCAGTAAGGGCCGGGCGGGACCAGAGACAGCCGGGCAGCCCCAGCATTTT. Translation: CASSKGRAGPETAGQPQHF.

The CDR3 DNA sequence: TGTGCCAGCAGCATGGCTGGGGCCGAGCGCGGGGAGCTGTTTTTT. It translates to CASSMAGAERGELFF. J is TRBJ2-2 and V is TRBV5-4; TRBD1 might be the D (5 bases). V lost 4 bases, J lost 7 bases, and 17 bases lay in between. Germline assignment: CDR1 SGHNT and CDR2 YYREEE (reference sequence). The CDR3 runs 15 residues.

The CDR3 here is CAISSGTSLNEQFF. DNA for the CDR3: TGTGCCATCAGCTCCGGGACTAGCCTTAATGAGCAGTTCTTC. This chain links TRBV10-3 with TRBJ2-1, with 9 bases lining up with TRBD2. The V segment lost 6 bases and the J segment 7 bases; nucleotides outside the gene matches: 7. Per the germline V gene, CDR1 is ENHRY and CDR2 is SYGVKD. The CDR3 length is 14 residues.

As regards this clone: Other DNA sequences in this sample translate to the same CDR3. The chain uses TRBV5-4 and TRBJ2-7; TRBD2 matches 12 bases. Germline assignment: CDR1 SGHNT and CDR2 YYREEE (reference sequence). V was clipped by 0 bases and J by 6 bases; unmatched bases: 1. The CDR3 has 14 residues. CDR3 residues: CASSLGTSGIEQYF. The DNA of the CDR3 is TGTGCCAGCAGCTTGGGGACTAGCGGGATCGAGCAGTACTTC.

The V gene is TRBV7-9, the J gene TRBJ1-1, with 9 nucleotides matching TRBD1. CDR1 and CDR2 (germline): SEHNR, FQNEAQ (reference sequence). V gave up 3 bases and J gave up 1 base; unmatched junction bases: 3. The CDR3 has 15 amino acids. The CDR3 DNA reads TGTGCCAGCAGCTTTATGGGACAGGGGAACACTGAAGCTTTCTTT. It codes for CASSFMGQGNTEAFF.

This clone was seen a single time. The CDR3 DNA sequence: TGCGCCAGCAGTGACGGGGGTTTGAACACTGAAGCTTTCTTT. Encoded protein: CASSDGGLNTEAFF. The V gene is TRBV10-1, the J gene TRBJ1-1; D is perhaps TRBD1 (5 bases). Germline V gene sequence: CDR1 WNHNN, CDR2 SYGVQD (reference sequence). V was shortened by 3 bases and J by 0 bases, with 8 bases between the two germline ends. The CDR3 totals 14 residues.

This chain links TRBV15 with TRBJ2-7; D perhaps matches TRBD2 (6 bases). Germline values: CDR1 LNHNV, CDR2 YYDKDF (reference sequence). The CDR3 totals 16 residues. V lost 5 bases, J lost 1 base, and 18 bases lay in between. The DNA for the CDR3 is TGTGCCACCAGCTTTTCCGGGACTGGCAAATCCTACGAGCAGTACTTC. Translation gives CATSFSGTGKSYEQYF.

V usage is TRBV5-4 and J usage is TRBJ1-2; weak D call: TRBD1 (6 bases). V lost 4 bases and J 3 bases, leaving 10 bases between the germline ends. Germline V gives CDR1 SGHNT, CDR2 YYREEE (reference sequence). The CDR3 contains 13 residues. The CDR3 loop reads CASSPGADYGYTF. Written as DNA, the CDR3 is TGTGCCAGCAGCCCGGGGGCGGACTATGGCTACACCTTC.